One sample yielded the 23 T cell receptor beta chains listed below, sequenced in a study of read filtering for tumor transcriptome and immune sequencing. This library used roughly 0.4 ug RNA and molecular barcoded adaptors spanning alpha/delta and beta/gamma chains. From the reads, TCRdb called clonotypes with MiXCR, one entry per CDR3 protein. This repertoire shows tens of thousands of distinct CDR3 sequences, about 20% found once; its top ten account for approximately 18%. Material for sequencing was a population of CD138-negative cells sorted from bone marrow. The receptors shown here come from a donor aged 40 or older with multiple myeloma.

This clonotype was observed a few times. One base away lies a much larger clone, so this may be a sequencing read error. The CDR3 region has the DNA TGTGCCAGCAGTTCCGGGCTGGGGGCGAACACCGGGGAGCTGTTTTTT. It specifies CASSSGLGANTGELFF. V gene TRBV27 combines with J gene TRBJ2-2, with D perhaps given as TRBD1 or TRBD2 (5 bases each). Germline loops: CDR1 MNHEY, CDR2 SMNVEV (reference sequence). CDR3 length: 16 amino acids. Trimming removed 4 bases at V and 0 bases at J, with 12 bases between.

This clonotype was seen ten or more times. The gene calls are TRBV3-1 and TRBJ2-7; TRBD1 matches 8 bases. The length of the CDR3 is 14 residues. Per the germline V gene, CDR1 is LGHDT and CDR2 is YNNKEL (reference sequence). Trimming took 4 bases from V and 6 from J; bases not matched to a gene: 8. The CDR3 spells CASSPTGTGREQYF. For the CDR3, the DNA is TGTGCCAGCAGCCCCACCGGGACAGGACGCGAGCAGTACTTC.

V usage is TRBV9 and J usage is TRBJ1-1; TRBD1 is a possible D gene (6 bases). With 3 bases removed from V and 3 bases from J, the gap between germline ends came to 12 bases. CDR1 is SGDLS, CDR2 YYNGEE, per germline. CDR3 length equals 14 residues. Here the CDR3 reads CASSARGRDTEAFF. CDR3 nucleotide sequence: TGTGCCAGCAGCGCCAGGGGCAGGGACACTGAAGCTTTCTTT.

This clonotype was found a few times. The gene calls are TRBV10-2 and TRBJ1-2; 9 nucleotides line up with TRBD1. This CDR3 is 15 amino acids long. The germline CDR1 and CDR2 sequences are WSHSY and SAAADI. J was trimmed by 4 bases and V by 4 bases; bases with no gene match: 7. This CDR3 reads CASSVTGGASYGYTF. DNA of the CDR3: TGCGCCAGCAGTGTAACAGGGGGCGCATCCTATGGCTACACCTTC.

This clonotype was counted ten times or more. At one of its ends the junction is not consistent with the germline gene, which may arise from a read error. The V call is TRBV28, the J call TRBJ1-2; weak D call: TRBD1 (6 bases). Germline CDR1 is MDHEN and CDR2 is SYDVKM. The CDR3 runs 12 residues. The CDR3 is CASITQGGGYAF. CDR3 nucleotide sequence: TGTGCCAGCATTACACAGGGCGGAGGCTACGCCTTC.

This clonotype has at least ten counts. This sequence joins TRBV7-9 and TRBJ1-6, with 7 positions matching TRBD1. The CDR3 spans 14 residues. V lost 5 bases and J lost 6; bases outside the gene matches: 4. Germline V gene sequence: CDR1 SEHNR, CDR2 FQNEAQ (reference sequence). CDR3 coding DNA: TGTGCCAGCAGCCTACAGGGGTTTAATTCACCCCTCCACTTT. Translation gives CASSLQGFNSPLHF.

In this sample, this clonotype turned up a few times. The chain is built from TRBV6-6 and TRBJ1-1; maybe TRBD1 (5 bases). The CDR3 spans 14 residues. V lost 6 bases to trimming and J lost 4 bases, with 15 bases between them. The V gene's germline CDR1 is MNHNY and CDR2 SVGAGI (reference sequence). The CDR3 is CASSQRDGGTEAFF. The CDR3 DNA reads as TGTGCCAGCAGCCAACGGGACGGAGGCACTGAAGCTTTCTTT.

In this sample, this clonotype turned up many times. This chain connects TRBV7-3 to TRBJ2-1; 9 bases are a match to TRBD2. Germline CDR1 reads SGHTA; CDR2 reads FQGTGA. The V and J ends lost 3 bases and 7 bases, in that order; junction bases with no gene match: 4. CDR3 size: 14 residues. CDR3: CASSFRGGANEQFF. The CDR3 coding sequence is TGTGCCAGCAGCTTCCGCGGGGGGGCTAATGAGCAGTTCTTC.

This clonotype appeared many times. The rearrangement links TRBV4-1 to TRBJ2-1; D unclear. Per the germline V gene, CDR1 is MGHRA and CDR2 is YSYEKL. The CDR3 is 17 amino acids. Trimming removed 0 bases from V and 0 bases from J, with 12 bases in between. CDR3 DNA: TGCGCCAGCAGCCAAGATGGTGGGCTGAGCTCCTACAATGAGCAGTTCTTC. It codes for CASSQDGGLSSYNEQFF.

This clonotype appeared a few times. The V and J genes are TRBV6-5 and TRBJ1-2; D is perhaps TRBD1 (6 bases). The V gene lost 6 bases and the J gene lost 8 bases, with 16 bases spanning the gap. Germline V gene lookup returns CDR1 MNHEY and CDR2 SVGAGI. The CDR3 is 13 residues long. Written as DNA, the CDR3 is TGTGCCAGCAGCCAAGGGGGTGTGGGAGGCTACACCTTC. Translating gives CASSQGGVGGYTF.

This clonotype was detected only a few times. The chain is built from TRBV20-1 and TRBJ2-2, with 8 bases fitting TRBD2. The CDR3 is 15 amino acids. Trimming at V came to 1 base and at J to 9 bases, leaving 10 bases not matched to a gene. Looked up from germline, CDR1 is DFQATT and CDR2 is SNEGSKA (reference sequence). The CDR3 spells CSARVVGSGSRELFF. The CDR3, as DNA: TGCAGTGCTAGAGTAGTCGGAAGCGGGAGCCGGGAGCTGTTTTTT.

This clonotype was detected many times. The rearrangement links TRBV6-1 to TRBJ1-1, with D possibly TRBD1 on 6 matching bases. V shed 3 bases and J shed 2 bases, with 10 bases lying between them. CDR1 is MNHNS, CDR2 SASEGT, per germline. This CDR3 region has 14 residues. The CDR3 protein is CASSETGTNTEAFF. In nucleotides, the CDR3 is TGTGCCAGCAGTGAGACAGGAACAAACACTGAAGCTTTCTTT.

This clonotype was seen many times. V and J are TRBV28 and TRBJ2-1, with 13 bases aligning to TRBD2. CDR1 MDHEN and CDR2 SYDVKM come from the germline V gene. This CDR3 is built from 16 residues. After removal of 5 bases from V and 6 bases from J, the junction contained 7 bases not matched to a gene. CDR3 sequence reads: CASSRLAGGIGNEQFF. The CDR3 DNA follows: TGTGCCAGCAGTAGACTAGCGGGGGGCATAGGCAATGAGCAGTTCTTC.

This clonotype appeared many times. The chain uses TRBV29-1 and TRBJ2-1; 9 positions agree with TRBD2. From germline, CDR1 is SQVTM and CDR2 ANQGSEA. Trimming at V came to 3 bases and at J to 4 bases, leaving 4 bases not matched to a gene. This CDR3 has 14 residues. Here the CDR3 reads CSVDSLAGYNEQFF. CDR3 bases: TGCAGCGTTGACAGTCTAGCGGGATACAATGAGCAGTTCTTC.

With respect to this clonotype: It may be a read error: a sequence one base away is much more abundant. V gene TRBV5-1 combines with J gene TRBJ2-5; D gene uncertain. There are 15 residues in the CDR3. Germline V CDR1 and CDR2: SGHRS, YFSETQ. CDR3 loop: CASSASVGNQETLYF. The CDR3 nucleotides are TGCGCCAGCAGCGCATCAGTGGGGAATCAAGAGACCCTGTACTTC.

In this sample, this clonotype turned up many times. J is TRBJ2-3 and V is TRBV5-1; 10 bases map to TRBD2. Germline lookup yields CDR1 SGHRS and CDR2 YFSETQ. With 7 bases clipped from V and 3 bases from J, the junction kept 8 bases outside the gene matches. The CDR3 runs to 15 residues. The CDR3 DNA follows: TGCGCCAGCCAAATAACTAGCGGGACAACAGATACGCAGTATTTT. It is translated as CASQITSGTTDTQYF.

This clonotype was counted at least ten times. The rearrangement joins TRBV29-1 to TRBJ2-7, with a tentative D call TRBD2 (5 bases). The germline V and J ends were trimmed by 0 bases and 6 bases, with 12 bases remaining between them. In germline, CDR1 is SQVTM, CDR2 ANQGSEA. CDR3 size: 13 residues. The DNA of the CDR3 is TGCAGCGTTGAAGATACTAGGCCGGGCGAGCAGTACTTC. Translation: CSVEDTRPGEQYF.

This clonotype was observed at least ten times. The rearrangement uses TRBV12-3 or TRBV12-4 and TRBJ2-3; D is uncertain. V lost 5 bases and J 6 bases, leaving 12 bases between the germline ends. The CDR3 is 13 residues long. The CDR3 loop is CASSIWPRDTQYF. CDR3 nucleotides: TGTGCCAGCAGTATCTGGCCCCGGGATACGCAGTATTTT.

The sample holds many counts of this clonotype. The chain combines TRBV27 with TRBJ2-7, with D uncertain. Germline CDR1 is MNHEY and CDR2 is SMNVEV (reference sequence). V was shortened by 6 bases and J by 2 bases, with 14 bases between the two germline ends. This CDR3 contains 14 residues. In DNA, the CDR3 is TGTGCCAGCAGCCGAAAGTATGGTCCCTACGAGCAGTACTTC. This codes for CASSRKYGPYEQYF.

The sample holds many counts of this clonotype. This chain joins TRBV20-1 and TRBJ2-5; 15 nucleotides match TRBD2. Per the germline V gene, CDR1 is DFQATT and CDR2 is SNEGSKA (reference sequence). The CDR3 totals 19 residues. The junction had 14 bases not matched to a gene; V was cut back by 0 bases and J by 6 bases. The DNA of the CDR3 is TGCAGTGCTAGAGACGGGGGACTAGCGGGAGGTCCAGGATCGAAGACCCAGTACTTC. Amino acids: CSARDGGLAGGPGSKTQYF.

The table lists this clonotype with many counts. V gene TRBV5-6 combines with J gene TRBJ2-1; TRBD1 is a possible D gene (5 bases). This CDR3 spans 17 amino acids. Trimming stripped 0 bases from V and 15 bases from J, with 28 bases between. Germline V lookup: CDR1 SGHDT, CDR2 YYEEEE. CDR3 DNA: TGTGCCAGCAGCTTGGGCTCGGTCGGCAGGGTGCCCTATGTTCTGTTCTTC. Amino acids: CASSLGSVGRVPYVLFF.

This clonotype was found many times. This chain uses TRBV27 with TRBJ2-1; D is perhaps TRBD1 or TRBD2 (7 bases each). Trimming removed 2 bases from V and 1 base from J, with 15 bases in between. The V gene's germline CDR1 is MNHEY and CDR2 SMNVEV (reference sequence). The CDR3 has 17 residues. The CDR3 protein is CASSLITGEGSYNEQFF. The CDR3 bases are TGTGCCAGCAGTTTAATAACAGGGGAGGGGTCCTACAATGAGCAGTTCTTC.

The CDR3 loop reads CASSLVSREQGLYGYTF. The CDR3 DNA sequence: TGTGCCAGCAGTTTAGTGTCCCGGGAACAGGGACTCTATGGCTACACCTTC. The chain employs TRBV27 and TRBJ1-2; TRBD1 is a possible D gene (6 bases). The ends were cut back, 2 bases at V and 4 bases at J, with 20 bases in the middle. Germline V gives CDR1 MNHEY, CDR2 SMNVEV (reference sequence). The CDR3 is 17 amino acids.